The TCR beta chain under discussion was sequenced for a study of blood T cell repertoires in COVID-19. Study as a whole: Samples came from the United States, Italy and Spain, spanning acute and convalescent COVID-19. PBMCs, B-cell-depleted T cells, or T cells provided the cDNA or gDNA that made up the material.

In the authors' methods: By means of reference gene primer amplification, nucleated cell counts were estimated. Repertoires were generated with immunoSEQ multiplex PCR, while TCRdb's copy carries only in-frame clones and drops some. D and trimming were read from the DNA, whereas the V and J calls and clone size are those reported in that table. This sample yields about 240,000 clones, of which approximately 86% are seen a single time; 7.1% belongs to the top ten. The trim removed 2 bases at V and 8 bases at J, leaving 7 bases unmatched. Germline lookup yields CDR1 MNHEY and CDR2 SVGAGI. This CDR3 spans 14 amino acids.

Sequencing used peripheral blood. V usage is TRBV6-5 and J usage is TRBJ1-2; 8 bases line up with TRBD1. The TCR was taken from a woman aged 65 to 85 with active or convalescent COVID-19. The CDR3 here is CASSYGTGQGGYTF. The CDR3 DNA reads TGTGCCAGCAGTTACGGGACAGGTCAGGGGGGCTACACCTTC.